Shown below are 25 T cell receptor beta chains from a single sample sequenced in a study of cytomegalovirus exposure and HLA in healthy donors. Here immunoSEQ multiplex PCR was the method, and the copy in TCRdb shows in-frame clones only, minus some. The sample shows 210,000 or so clones, around 88% of them seen only once. Sequencing was performed on PBMCs. The receptors stem from a woman in her late teens or twenties in good health and CMV-seronegative.

V usage is TRBV15 and J usage is TRBJ1-3; 7 nucleotides align to TRBD1. The CDR3 totals 15 residues. Per germline, CDR1 LNHNV and CDR2 YYDKDF (reference sequence). V lost 5 bases, J lost 2 bases, and 6 bases stayed unmatched. Here the CDR3 DNA reads TGTGCCACCAGCCCTGACAGGGAGCCTGGAAACACCATATATTTT. This codes for CATSPDREPGNTIYF.

The V gene is TRBV9, the J gene TRBJ2-2; 7 bases are shared with TRBD2. This CDR3 comprises 16 residues. V trimming: 0 bases; J trimming: 1 base; junction bases outside the gene matches: 3. Germline-derived CDR1 and CDR2 are SGDLS and YYNGEE. CDR3 residues: CASSVEGGRNTGELFF. The CDR3 DNA follows: TGTGCCAGCAGCGTAGAAGGCGGGAGGAACACCGGGGAGCTGTTTTTT.

The chain employs TRBV6-6 and TRBJ2-1; 8 bases line up with TRBD2. The germline V gene encodes CDR1 MNHNY and CDR2 SVGAGI (reference sequence). J was trimmed by 4 bases and V by 2 bases; bases with no gene match: 4. The CDR3 runs 15 residues. The CDR3: CASSYEASGYNEQFF. In nucleotides, the CDR3 is TGTGCCAGCAGTTACGAGGCTAGCGGGTACAATGAGCAGTTCTTC.

The genes are TRBV21-1 and TRBJ2-2; the table's D gene call, TRBD2, was not cross checked with the DNA. TRBV21-1 is tagged as a pseudogene. This CDR3 has 18 amino acids. The CDR3 loop reads CATTGTSGTHALPGELFF. CDR3 nucleotides: TGTGCCACCACAGGAACTAGCGGGACTCATGCCCTCCCCGGGGAGCTGTTTTTT.

The V gene is TRBV7-2, the J gene TRBJ1-5, with D uncertain. The germline gives CDR1 SGHTA, CDR2 FQGNSA. There are 14 residues in the CDR3. V was clipped by 5 bases and J by 1 base, with 9 bases between them. CDR3 nucleotide sequence: TGTGCCAGCAGCCCCGGGATGAGCAATCAGCCCCAGCATTTT. It yields the protein CASSPGMSNQPQHF.

This chain links TRBV27 with TRBJ1-1; weak D call: TRBD1 (5 bases). The V gene lost 7 bases and the J gene lost 0 bases, with 12 bases spanning the gap. The CDR3 consists of 14 residues. CDR1 is MNHEY and CDR2 is SMNVEV in the germline V gene (reference sequence). CDR3 loop: CASKDAGLNTEAFF. CDR3 nucleotides: TGTGCCAGCAAGGACGCAGGGCTGAACACTGAAGCTTTCTTT.

The genes are TRBV5-1 and TRBJ2-2; possible D gene TRBD1, 5 bases. Germline-derived CDR1 and CDR2 are SGHRS and YFSETQ. The CDR3 runs 15 residues. Trimming removed 4 bases from V and 1 base from J, with 11 bases in between. Here the CDR3 DNA reads TGCGCCAGCAGCGTTGGACATAGGAACACCGGGGAGCTGTTTTTT. Its translation is CASSVGHRNTGELFF.

The chain employs TRBV27 and TRBJ2-1; TRBD2 agrees at 7 bases. Unmatched junction bases numbered 8, after V lost 8 bases and J lost 7 bases. CDR1 is MNHEY, CDR2 SMNVEV, per germline (reference sequence). The CDR3 runs 13 residues. In nucleotides, the CDR3 is TGTGCCAGCGGGAGGGCCCAGTTAAATGAGCAGTTCTTC. Translating it yields CASGRAQLNEQFF.

The chain carries TRBV6-5 and TRBJ1-1; D gene ambiguous. The CDR3 is made up of 15 amino acids. Trimming took 1 base from V and 3 from J, leaving 12 bases between them. Germline values: CDR1 MNHEY, CDR2 SVGAGI. The CDR3 is CASSYFGSPDTEAFF. The CDR3 DNA reads TGTGCCAGCAGTTACTTCGGGAGCCCGGACACTGAAGCTTTCTTT.

The rearrangement uses TRBV6-1 and TRBJ2-7, with 7 bases lining up with TRBD1. CDR3 size: 14 residues. Germline V lookup: CDR1 MNHNS, CDR2 SASEGT. J was trimmed by 3 bases and V by 7 bases; bases with no gene match: 9. Here the CDR3 reads CASTLQGIVYEQYF. CDR3 nucleotide sequence: TGTGCCAGCACCTTACAGGGGATAGTCTACGAGCAGTACTTC.

V and J are TRBV28 and TRBJ2-1; 8 bases map to TRBD2. There are 15 residues in the CDR3. Trimming cost V 9 bases and J 7 bases; bases outside gene matches: 14. The V gene's germline CDR1 is MDHEN and CDR2 SYDVKM. CDR3 sequence: CASSRAGEVVNEQFF. The CDR3 nucleotides read TGTGCCAGTTCCCGAGCGGGAGAAGTCGTTAATGAGCAGTTCTTC.

The chain has TRBV4-1 and TRBJ1-1; unclear D gene. This CDR3 is 16 amino acids long. Looked up from germline, CDR1 is MGHRA and CDR2 is YSYEKL. V lost 2 bases, J lost 3 bases, and 16 bases lay in between. The chain's CDR3 is CASSQPTHRRDTEAFF. The CDR3 region has the DNA TGCGCCAGCAGCCAACCAACCCACCGGAGGGACACTGAAGCTTTCTTT.

The chain carries TRBV5-1 and TRBJ2-3, with D maybe TRBD2 (6 bases). With 0 bases removed from V and 1 base from J, the gap between germline ends came to 12 bases. The CDR3 spans 16 residues. Germline lookup yields CDR1 SGHRS and CDR2 YFSETQ. CDR3 amino acids: CASSLAGLSGTDTQYF. The CDR3 DNA reads TGCGCCAGCAGCTTGGCGGGACTTAGCGGCACAGATACGCAGTATTTT.

This clone was counted between two and nine times. The chain uses TRBV18 and TRBJ1-1; no clear D. V gave up 3 bases and J gave up 3 bases, with 17 bases separating them. The CDR3 length is 16 residues. Germline CDR1 and CDR2: KGHSH and LQKENI. CDR3 amino acids: CASSPLARVGDTEAFF. CDR3 in DNA: TGTGCCAGCTCACCCCTTGCGAGGGTCGGTGACACTGAAGCTTTCTTT. Full variable domain (remainder filled in from reference TRBV18 and TRBJ1-1): NAGVMQNPRHLVRRRGQEARLRCSPMKGHSHVYWYRQLPEEGLKFMVYLQKENIIDESGMPKERFSAEFPKEGPSILRIQQVVRGDSAAYFCASSPLARVGDTEAFFGQGTRLTVV.

The table lists this clone with a count of one. The rearrangement joins TRBV28 to TRBJ2-7, with D tentatively TRBD2 (6 bases). V gave up 10 bases and J gave up 5 bases, with 18 bases separating them. In germline, CDR1 is MDHEN, CDR2 SYDVKM. The CDR3 totals 13 residues. The CDR3 nucleotides are TGTGCCATCCAACAAGGAGGGGCAGACGAGCAGTACTTC. Protein product: CAIQQGGADEQYF.

V gene TRBV5-1 combines with J gene TRBJ2-5; D is perhaps TRBD1 (6 bases). Trimming left V 3 bases short and J 5 bases short, with 17 bases between. The CDR3 has 15 residues. Germline loops: CDR1 SGHRS, CDR2 YFSETQ. The CDR3 bases are TGCGCCAGCAGCTCGGGGCAGGGGCTGAGGGAGACCCAGTACTTC. Amino acids: CASSSGQGLRETQYF.

J is TRBJ1-2 and V is TRBV20-1; the D gene is possibly TRBD1 (5 bases). CDR1 and CDR2 (germline): DFQATT, SNEGSKA (reference sequence). This CDR3 has 11 amino acids. V gave up 7 bases and J gave up 9 bases, with 15 bases separating them. CDR3 sequence reads: CSGGTVWRYTF. The CDR3 nucleotides are TGCAGTGGCGGGACGGTTTGGCGCTACACCTTC.

The V call is TRBV27, the J call TRBJ1-2; TRBD1 matches 9 bases. The CDR3 spans 17 residues. Germline loops: CDR1 MNHEY, CDR2 SMNVEV (reference sequence). V lost 5 bases and J lost 0; bases outside the gene matches: 10. The CDR3 loop reads CASSPHRDRATNYGYTF. CDR3 DNA: TGTGCCAGCAGTCCCCACCGGGACAGGGCTACTAACTATGGCTACACCTTC.

The chain employs TRBV28 and TRBJ1-1; TRBD1 aligns across 11 bases. J gave up 7 bases and V 8 bases, and 6 bases lay outside the gene matches. The CDR3 is made up of 13 amino acids. Germline V gene data show CDR1 as MDHEN and CDR2 as SYDVKM. The DNA of the CDR3 is TGTGCCAGCCTTGGACAGGGGGCGGGTGAAGCTTTCTTT. The encoded protein is CASLGQGAGEAFF.

The V gene is TRBV4-1, the J gene TRBJ2-7, with TRBD2 as a possible D gene (5 bases). This CDR3 is 15 amino acids long. V dropped 2 bases and J dropped 3 bases, with 14 bases sitting between them. CDR1 MGHRA and CDR2 YSYEKL come from the germline V gene. The CDR3 DNA reads TGCGCCAGCAGCCAACACCAGGCTAGCAGCTACGAGCAGTACTTC. It encodes CASSQHQASSYEQYF.

The table lists this clone with many counts. V and J are TRBV6-4 and TRBJ2-1, with 11 nucleotides matching TRBD2. The CDR3 sequence is 14 residues long. In germline, CDR1 is MRHNA, CDR2 SNTAGT. V lost 4 bases, J lost 6 bases, and 2 bases stayed unmatched. The CDR3 region is CASSVGTSGNEQFF. CDR3 coding DNA: TGTGCCAGCAGTGTTGGGACTAGCGGCAATGAGCAGTTCTTC.

The rearrangement uses TRBV5-1 and TRBJ1-5; possibly TRBD1 for D (5 bases). Trimming took off 0 bases at V and 7 bases at J, with 11 bases between the two ends. CDR3 size: 14 residues. Germline CDR1 and CDR2: SGHRS and YFSETQ. Here the CDR3 reads CASSLDGGAQPQHF. CDR3 DNA: TGCGCCAGCAGCTTGGACGGAGGGGCGCAGCCCCAGCATTTT.

The gene calls are TRBV6-5 and TRBJ2-1; 12 bases line up with TRBD2. Germline assignment: CDR1 MNHEY and CDR2 SVGAGI. This CDR3 has 15 residues. Trimming took 0 bases from V and 12 from J; bases not matched to a gene: 6. The CDR3 DNA reads as TGTGCCAGCAGTTACTCGACTAGCGGGAGTTCTCGGCAGTTCTTC. Translating gives CASSYSTSGSSRQFF.

The chain has TRBV29-1 and TRBJ2-7, with 12 bases aligning to TRBD2. Germline V gene lookup returns CDR1 SQVTM and CDR2 ANQGSEA. Losses at the gene ends were 6 bases for V and 3 bases for J; bases not matched to a gene: 3. The CDR3 consists of 13 residues. CDR3 in amino acids: CSVRTSGIYEQYF. In nucleotides, the CDR3 is TGCAGCGTCCGGACTAGCGGGATCTACGAGCAGTACTTC.

This chain uses TRBV6-5 with TRBJ2-1; 8 bases match TRBD2. The CDR3 contains 15 residues. Trimming removed 3 bases from V and 7 bases from J; junction bases left unmatched: 8. Germline loops: CDR1 MNHEY, CDR2 SVGAGI. CDR3 residues: CASSYIAGILNEQFF. DNA for the CDR3: TGTGCCAGCAGTTATATAGCGGGGATACTGAATGAGCAGTTCTTC.